The following is a T cell receptor (beta chain) sequence with its context. The antigen is undetermined. These data come from a study of shared clonotypes between healthy human individuals. Clones were read by immunoSEQ multiplex PCR, and TCRdb kept only the in-frame ones, dropping some. The repertoire holds millions of clones, with more than 80% as singletons. Study outcomes and limitations: Clonotypes which were not shared had lower generation probabilities than clonotypes that all four donors shared.

CDR3 length equals 13 residues. Germline CDR1 and CDR2: GTSNPN and SVGIG (reference sequence). The sequence was collected from a man younger than 30 in good health. The material sequenced was naive CD4+ T cells sorted from blood. Subset: CD45RA+ positively selected. J is TRBJ2-5 and V is TRBV30, with 7 bases fitting TRBD1. The J call may be wrong; the DNA end is better matched by TRBJ2-7. This CDR3 reads CAWSGQAIYEQYF. Written as DNA, the CDR3 is TGTGCCTGGAGCGGACAGGCCATTTACGAGCAGTACTTC.